This T cell receptor beta chain derives from a study of cytomegalovirus exposure and HLA in healthy donors. Findings of the study overall: After further analysis at a later stage, around 17,000 TCR beta sequences were associated with HLA alleles at 0.05 false discovery rate. Available immune exposure information covered CMV serostatus only.

CDR1 and CDR2 from the germline V gene are MDHEN and SYDVKM. V lost 5 bases and J 6 bases, leaving 13 bases between the germline ends. The CDR3 totals 14 residues. It was with 60 Vbeta and 13 Jbeta primers that the PCR ran. Profiling relied on immunoSEQ multiplex PCR, and the TCRdb table lists in-frame clones only, not all of them. The sample has about 200,000 clones, roughly four fifths seen once. Worth noting for this clone: Its antigen remains unknown.

The V call is TRBV28, the J call TRBJ1-4; D is unresolved. This TCR came from a girl aged 5-17 years in good health and CMV-seronegative. Sequencing was carried out using PBMCs. The DNA for the CDR3 is TGTGCCAGCAGTCAGACCTTTGCGGATGAAAAACTGTTTTTT. Translated: CASSQTFADEKLFF. The full variable domain, with the rest looked up from reference TRBV28 and TRBJ1-4, is DVKVTQSSRYLVKRTGEKVFLECVQDMDHENMFWYRQDPGLGLRLIYFSYDVKMKEKGDIPEGYSVSREKKERFSLILESASTNQTSMYLCASSQTFADEKLFFGSGTQLSVL.